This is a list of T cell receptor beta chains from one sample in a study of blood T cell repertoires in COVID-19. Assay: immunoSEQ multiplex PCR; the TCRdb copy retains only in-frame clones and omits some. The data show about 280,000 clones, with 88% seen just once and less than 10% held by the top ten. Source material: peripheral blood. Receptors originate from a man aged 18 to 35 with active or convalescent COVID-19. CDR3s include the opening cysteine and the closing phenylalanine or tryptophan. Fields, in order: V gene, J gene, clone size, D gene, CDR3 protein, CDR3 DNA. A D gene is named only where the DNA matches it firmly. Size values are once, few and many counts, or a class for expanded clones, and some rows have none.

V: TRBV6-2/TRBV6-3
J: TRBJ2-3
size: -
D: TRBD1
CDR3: CASSYRAGGTSTDTQYF
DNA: TGTGCCAGCAGTTACAGGGCAGGGGGCACTAGCACAGATACGCAGTATTTT

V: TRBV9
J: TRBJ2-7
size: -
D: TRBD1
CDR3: CASSLQGGEQYF
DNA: TGTGCCAGCAGCCTACAGGGGGGAGAGCAGTACTTC

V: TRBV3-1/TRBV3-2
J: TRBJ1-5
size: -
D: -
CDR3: CASSQVGQNNQPQHF
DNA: TGTGCCAGCAGCCAAGTCGGACAGAACAATCAGCCCCAGCATTTT

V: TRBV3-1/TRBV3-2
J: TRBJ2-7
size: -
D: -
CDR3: CASSPGGGLNHEQYF
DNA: TGTGCCAGCAGCCCCGGCGGCGGATTGAACCACGAGCAGTACTTC

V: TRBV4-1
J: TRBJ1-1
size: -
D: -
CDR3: CASSQVQGDTEAFF
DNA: TGCGCCAGCAGCCAAGTTCAGGGTGACACTGAAGCTTTCTTT

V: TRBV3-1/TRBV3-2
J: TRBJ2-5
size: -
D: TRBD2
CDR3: CASSARGGETQYF
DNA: TGTGCCAGCAGCGCCCGGGGGGGCGAGACCCAGTACTTC

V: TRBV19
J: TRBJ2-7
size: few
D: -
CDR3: CASSRTGRSYEQYF
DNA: TGTGCCAGTAGTAGAACAGGGCGCTCCTACGAGCAGTACTTC

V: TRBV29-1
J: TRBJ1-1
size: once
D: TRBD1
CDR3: CSVVETGARATEAFF
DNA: TGCAGCGTTGTCGAGACAGGGGCCAGAGCCACTGAAGCTTTCTTT

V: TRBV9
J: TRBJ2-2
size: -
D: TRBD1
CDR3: CASSLNRGNTGELFF
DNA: TGTGCCAGCAGCCTTAACAGGGGGAACACCGGGGAGCTGTTTTTT

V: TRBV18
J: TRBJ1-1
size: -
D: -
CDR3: CASSPTVGNTEAFF
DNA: TGTGCCAGCTCACCAACGGTTGGGAACACTGAAGCTTTCTTT

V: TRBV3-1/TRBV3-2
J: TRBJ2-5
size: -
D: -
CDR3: CASSPEGGAETQYF
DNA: TGTGCCAGCAGCCCCGAGGGAGGAGCAGAGACCCAGTACTTC

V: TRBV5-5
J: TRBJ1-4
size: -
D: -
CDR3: CASSFGEGTNEKLFF
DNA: TGTGCCAGCAGCTTTGGTGAGGGCACTAATGAAAAACTGTTTTTT

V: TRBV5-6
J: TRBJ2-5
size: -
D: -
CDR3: CASSLFSGEFALGAQYF
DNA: TGTGCCAGCAGCTTGTTCTCAGGGGAATTCGCCTTGGGGGCCCAGTACTTC

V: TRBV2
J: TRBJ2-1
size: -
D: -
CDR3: CASSENRYNEQFF
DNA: TGTGCCAGCAGTGAAAATAGATACAATGAGCAGTTCTTC

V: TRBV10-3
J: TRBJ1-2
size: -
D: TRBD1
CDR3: CAIKGQGMPAAANYGYTF
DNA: TGTGCCATCAAGGGACAGGGTATGCCCGCCGCCGCTAACTATGGCTACACCTTC

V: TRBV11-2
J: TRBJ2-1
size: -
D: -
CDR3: CASSLGFNSYNEQFF
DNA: TGTGCCAGCAGCTTGGGCTTCAACTCCTACAATGAGCAGTTCTTC

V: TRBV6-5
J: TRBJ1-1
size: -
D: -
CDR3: CASSTGPNTEAFF
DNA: TGTGCCAGCAGTACAGGACCGAACACTGAAGCTTTCTTT

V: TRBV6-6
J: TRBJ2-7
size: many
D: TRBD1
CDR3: CASGPDRAGEQYF
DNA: TGTGCCAGCGGCCCGGACAGGGCGGGCGAGCAGTACTTC

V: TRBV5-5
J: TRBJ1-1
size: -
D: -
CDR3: CASSGLESVYTEAFF
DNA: TGTGCCAGCAGCGGGCTCGAGTCGGTGTACACTGAAGCTTTCTTT

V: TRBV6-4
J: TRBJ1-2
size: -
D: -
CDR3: CASSDSFSSDIYGYTF
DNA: TGTGCCAGCAGTGACTCGTTTAGCAGTGATATCTATGGCTACACCTTC